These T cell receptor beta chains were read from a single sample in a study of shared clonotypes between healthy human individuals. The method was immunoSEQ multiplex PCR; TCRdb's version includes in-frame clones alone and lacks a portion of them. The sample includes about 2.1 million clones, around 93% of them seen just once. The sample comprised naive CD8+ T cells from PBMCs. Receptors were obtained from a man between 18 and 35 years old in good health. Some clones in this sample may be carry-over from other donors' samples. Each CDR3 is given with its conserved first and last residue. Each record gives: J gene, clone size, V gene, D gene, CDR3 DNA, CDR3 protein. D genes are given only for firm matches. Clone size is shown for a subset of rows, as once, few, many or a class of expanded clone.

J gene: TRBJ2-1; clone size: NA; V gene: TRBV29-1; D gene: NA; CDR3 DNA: TGCAGCGTTTCAGGTGGGGGACCTCCGGACAGTTTCAATGAGCAGTTCTTC; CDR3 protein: CSVSGGGPPDSFNEQFF
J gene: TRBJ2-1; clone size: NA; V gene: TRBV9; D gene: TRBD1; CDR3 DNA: TGTGCCAGCAGCGGAGTGGGACAGGCCTACAATGAGCAGTTCTTC; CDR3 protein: CASSGVGQAYNEQFF
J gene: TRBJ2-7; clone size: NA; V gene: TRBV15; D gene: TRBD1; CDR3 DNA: TGTGCCACCCGCGGGACAGGGGAATACGAGCAGTACTTC; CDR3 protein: CATRGTGEYEQYF
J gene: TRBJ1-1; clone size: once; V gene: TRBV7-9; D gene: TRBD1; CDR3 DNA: TGTGCCAGCAGGACAGGGACGAACACTGAAGCTTTCTTT; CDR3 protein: CASRTGTNTEAFF
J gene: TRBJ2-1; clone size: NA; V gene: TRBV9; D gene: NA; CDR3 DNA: TGTGCCAGCAGCCCCGCGGGGAGCTCCTACAATGAGCAGTTCTTC; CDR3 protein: CASSPAGSSYNEQFF
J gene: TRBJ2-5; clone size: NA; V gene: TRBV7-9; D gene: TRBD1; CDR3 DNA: TGTGCCAGCAGTCGGGACAGGGGAGAGACCCAGTACTTC; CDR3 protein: CASSRDRGETQYF
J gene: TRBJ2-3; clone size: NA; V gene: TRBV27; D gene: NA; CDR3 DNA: TGTGCCAGCAGTTTATTCCGGTCCACAGATACGCAGTATTTT; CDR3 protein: CASSLFRSTDTQYF
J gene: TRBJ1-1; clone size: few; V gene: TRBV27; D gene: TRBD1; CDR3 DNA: TGTGCCAGCAGTTCCCGGGACAGGAACACTGAAGCTTTCTTT; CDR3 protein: CASSSRDRNTEAFF
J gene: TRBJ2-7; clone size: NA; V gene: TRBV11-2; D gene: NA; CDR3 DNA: TGTGCCAGCAGCTCTTTCAGATCCTACGAGCAGTACTTC; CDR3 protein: CASSSFRSYEQYF
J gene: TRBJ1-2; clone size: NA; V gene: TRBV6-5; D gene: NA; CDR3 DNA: TGTGCCAGCAGTTTTGGGGAAGGAGAAGGCTACACCTTC; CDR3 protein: CASSFGEGEGYTF
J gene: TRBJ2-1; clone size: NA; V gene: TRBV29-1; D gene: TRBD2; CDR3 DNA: TGCAGCGTTGGTGGACTAGCGGAGAGATCCTACAATGAGCAGTTCTTC; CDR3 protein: CSVGGLAERSYNEQFF
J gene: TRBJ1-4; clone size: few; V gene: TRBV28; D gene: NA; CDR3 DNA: TGTGCCAGCAGTTCCAATGAAAAACTGTTTTTT; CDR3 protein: CASSSNEKLFF
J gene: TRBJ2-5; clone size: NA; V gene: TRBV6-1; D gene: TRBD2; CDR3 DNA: TGTGCCAGCAGTGAGTACGGGAGGGGAGAGACCCAGTACTTC; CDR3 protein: CASSEYGRGETQYF
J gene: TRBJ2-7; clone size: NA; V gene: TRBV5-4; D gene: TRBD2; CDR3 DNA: TGTGCCAGCAGCTTGGAAGCTAGCGGGAGGTTCCAACCCTACGAGCAGTACTTC; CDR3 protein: CASSLEASGRFQPYEQYF
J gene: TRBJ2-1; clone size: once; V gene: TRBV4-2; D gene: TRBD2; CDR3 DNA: TGTGCCAGCAGCCAAGAGAGCGCGGGGGCCTACAATGAGCAGTTCTTC; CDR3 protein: CASSQESAGAYNEQFF
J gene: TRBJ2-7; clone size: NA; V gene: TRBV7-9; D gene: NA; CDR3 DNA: TGTGCCAGCAGCAGTCTCGGGCCCTACGAGCAGTACTTC; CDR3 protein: CASSSLGPYEQYF
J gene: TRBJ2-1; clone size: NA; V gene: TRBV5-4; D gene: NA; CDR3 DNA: TGTGCCAGCAGCTTTGAAGGGCTTCGAGCGGTAAGCTCCTACAATGAGCAGTTCTTC; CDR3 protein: CASSFEGLRAVSSYNEQFF
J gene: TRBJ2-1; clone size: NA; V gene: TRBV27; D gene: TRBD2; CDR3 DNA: TGTGCCAGCAGTATTCGGACTAGCGGGAGGGGCAATGAGCAGTTCTTC; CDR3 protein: CASSIRTSGRGNEQFF